This T cell receptor beta chain was recovered during a study of blood T cells in healthy people across ages. Study-level points and caveats: Greater diversity and more naive CD4+ cells were seen in long-lived donors than in aged donors.

On this clonotype: Its antigen is not known.

V shed 3 bases and J shed 1 base, with 13 bases lying between them. The CDR3 is 17 amino acids. For the second PCR, which ran for 7 to 11 cycles, a sample-barcoded 5' primer and a J-beta primer mix were used. TCRdb itself ran the 5' RACE reads through MiXCR, one entry per CDR3 protein. The sample has roughly 1,100,000 distinct CDR3 sequences; roughly 24% are singletons. The same sample was also used in a study of T cells of mothers and their children. This second study says: For the second PCR, the M1S primer put in sample barcodes and 2-4 random nucleotides. There were over 8.5 million TCR beta CDR3 reads from each mother and about 3 million from each child.

This receptor was identified in a girl aged 2-10 years in good health. Sequenced: blood. This chain connects TRBV12-3 or TRBV12-4 to TRBJ2-6; TRBD2 is a possible D gene (5 bases). CDR3 region: CASSFPGKASGANVLTF. In DNA, the CDR3 is TGTGCCAGCAGTTTCCCGGGGAAAGCATCTGGGGCCAACGTCCTGACTTTC.